Listed below are T cell receptor beta chains from one sample, sequenced in a study of human T cells and chemical hapten exposure. TCRdb analysed the RACE reads with MiXCR anew, one entry per CDR3 protein. The data show 180,000 or so distinct CDR3 sequences, with around 20% seen just once and about 7% held by the top ten. This specimen consisted of whole blood, obtained in connection with sensitization to the hapten diphenylcyclopropenone (DPC). The receptors were gathered from a woman aged 45-59 years with alopecia areata. Some clones in this sample may be carry-over from other donors' samples. Both conserved end residues are part of each CDR3. D genes are given only for firm matches. Some rows have no size entry. The others give once, few or many, or a class for an expanded clone.

J gene,clone size,V gene,D gene,CDR3 DNA,CDR3 protein
TRBJ2-3,NA,TRBV10-2,TRBD2,TGCGCCAGCAGTGTTATAGCGGGAGGCACAGATACGCAGTATTTT,CASSVIAGGTDTQYF
TRBJ2-7,NA,TRBV6-5,TRBD2,TGTGCCAGCAGTGCCTTCGGGGGGAGTTCCTACGAGCAGTACTTC,CASSAFGGSSYEQYF
TRBJ2-3,few,TRBV6-2/TRBV6-3,NA,TGTGCCAGCAGTTTCGTGGAGGGACTCACAGATACGCAGTATTTT,CASSFVEGLTDTQYF
TRBJ2-7,NA,TRBV12-3/TRBV12-4,TRBD2,TGTGCCAGCAGGAGAGCGGGGATCTACGAGCAGTACTTC,CASRRAGIYEQYF
TRBJ2-7,many,TRBV20-1,NA,TGCAGTGCTAGGTATACGGCCGAGAGTACCTACGAGCAGTACTTC,CSARYTAESTYEQYF
TRBJ2-7,NA,TRBV18,NA,TGTGCCAGCTCACCAGACATACTGGGGATCTCCTACGAGCAGTACTTC,CASSPDILGISYEQYF
TRBJ1-1,NA,TRBV2,NA,TGTGCCAGCAGGGATCAGGGAAACACTGAAGCTTTCTTT,CASRDQGNTEAFF
TRBJ2-5,NA,TRBV5-1,NA,TGCGCCAGCAGCTACGGACAAGTAGAGACCCAGTACTTC,CASSYGQVETQYF
TRBJ2-4,NA,TRBV7-2,TRBD2,TGTGCCAGCAGCTCAATTCAAGGGCTAGCGGGAGTCAAAAACATTCAGTACTTC,CASSSIQGLAGVKNIQYF
TRBJ1-3,many,TRBV29-1,NA,TGCAGCGTTGGGGAGGGGTCTGGAAACACCATATATTTT,CSVGEGSGNTIYF
TRBJ2-1,NA,TRBV2,TRBD2,TGTGCCAGCAGAACTAGCGGGAGGGTCAATGAGCAGTTCTTC,CASRTSGRVNEQFF
TRBJ2-1,few,TRBV5-1,NA,TGCGCCAGCAGCAACGGACAGCTTGGAAATGAGCAGTTCTTC,CASSNGQLGNEQFF
TRBJ2-2,NA,TRBV12-3/TRBV12-4,NA,TGTGCCAGCAAACGGGGCGCCGACACCGGGGAGCTGTTTTTT,CASKRGADTGELFF
TRBJ2-3,NA,TRBV20-1,TRBD2,TGCAGTGCTAGTCCACTAGCGGGGAGCACAGATACGCAGTATTTT,CSASPLAGSTDTQYF
TRBJ1-5,NA,TRBV3-1,NA,TGTGCCAGCAGCGACAGAGGGGTCGGCAATCAGCCCCAGCATTTT,CASSDRGVGNQPQHF
TRBJ2-1,few,TRBV5-1,TRBD2,TGCGCCAGCAGCGGGGGACTACACATGGAGCAGTTCTTC,CASSGGLHMEQFF
TRBJ2-1,many,TRBV20-1,NA,TGCAGTGCTAGGCCGCTAGTTGGGGGTGAGCAGTTCTTC,CSARPLVGGEQFF
TRBJ1-2,few,TRBV5-5,NA,TGTGCCAGCAGCTTGGACAGAAGCGATGGCTACACCTTC,CASSLDRSDGYTF
TRBJ1-5,NA,TRBV20-1,NA,TGCAGTGCCCGAGAGGACAGATATCAGCCCCAGCATTTT,CSAREDRYQPQHF
TRBJ2-3,NA,TRBV10-3,NA,TGTGCCATCAGTGAAGATTCCAGACCCACAGATACGCAGTATTTT,CAISEDSRPTDTQYF
TRBJ2-5,NA,TRBV25-1,NA,TGTGCCAGCAGTGAATATATCGGGAGCCAAGAGACCCAGTACTTC,CASSEYIGSQETQYF
TRBJ1-1,NA,TRBV3-1,NA,TGTGCCAGCTCAAGTGACAGATGGAACACTGAAGCTTTCTTT,CASSSDRWNTEAFF
TRBJ2-7,NA,TRBV10-3,NA,TGTGCCATCAGTGAGTCTCTGTTACAGGGAAACTACGAGCAGTACTTC,CAISESLLQGNYEQYF
TRBJ1-2,many,TRBV18,TRBD1,TGTGCCAGCTCACCTTCGGGAGGACAGGGCTATGGCTACACCTTC,CASSPSGGQGYGYTF
TRBJ2-2,NA,TRBV10-2,NA,TGCGCCAGCAGTGTGGGGATTCCCGGGGAGCTGTTTTTT,CASSVGIPGELFF
TRBJ2-1,NA,TRBV6-2/TRBV6-3,NA,TGTGCCAGCAGTGACGAAGGGGTGTTGTCCTACAATGAGCAGTTCTTC,CASSDEGVLSYNEQFF
TRBJ1-1,few,TRBV15,NA,TGTGCCACCAGCAGAGATAGGGTTGGCACTGAAGCTTTCTTT,CATSRDRVGTEAFF
TRBJ2-1,few,TRBV4-1,NA,TGCGCCAGCAGCCAAGAACCGGGAGTAGGTTACAATGAGCAGTTCTTC,CASSQEPGVGYNEQFF
TRBJ1-2,few,TRBV6-1,NA,TGTGCCAGCAGTGGACAGCTCTATGGCTACACCTTC,CASSGQLYGYTF
TRBJ1-2,few,TRBV6-2/TRBV6-3,NA,TGTGCCAGCAGTTACGGGCAGAAGATACATGGCTACACCTTC,CASSYGQKIHGYTF
TRBJ1-5,NA,TRBV12-5,NA,TGTGCTAGTGGTTTGGAAGGTCAGCCCCAGCATTTT,CASGLEGQPQHF
TRBJ2-7,NA,TRBV28,NA,TGTGCCAGCACCCCCCCGGGATACTACGAGCAGTACTTC,CASTPPGYYEQYF
TRBJ1-1,NA,TRBV10-3,TRBD1,TGTGCCATCAGTGAGCCTCCCGGGACAGGGGGCATTGAAGCTTTCTTT,CAISEPPGTGGIEAFF
TRBJ2-1,many,TRBV29-1,TRBD2,TGCAGCGTTGATTTTCTAGCGGGAGTGTATGAGCAGTTCTTC,CSVDFLAGVYEQFF
TRBJ1-2,few,TRBV20-1,NA,TGCAGTGCTAGAGGTGGACCCGACAGACCCTATGGCTACACCTTC,CSARGGPDRPYGYTF
TRBJ1-3,NA,TRBV6-5,NA,TGTGCCAGCAGGCTCAGGGGATCCTCTGGAAACACCATATATTTT,CASRLRGSSGNTIYF
TRBJ1-2,NA,TRBV20-1,NA,TGCAGTGCTAGCTTCAGAGCCCTCTATGGCTACACCTTC,CSASFRALYGYTF
TRBJ2-5,few,TRBV10-2,NA,TGCGCCAGCAGTGATAAGGACCCCAAAGTAGGGTCCCAGTACTTC,CASSDKDPKVGSQYF
TRBJ2-1,NA,TRBV2,NA,TGTGCCAGCAGGGATGGACAGAGCCCTAACAATGAGCAGTTCTTC,CASRDGQSPNNEQFF
TRBJ1-1,NA,TRBV7-9,NA,TGTGCCAGCAGCATGAACAGGGCTGAAGCTTTCTTT,CASSMNRAEAFF
TRBJ2-7,NA,TRBV3-1,TRBD2,TGTGCCAGCAGCCAAGTAGCTAGCGGCTACAAGCAGTACTTC,CASSQVASGYKQYF
TRBJ2-2,NA,TRBV9,NA,TGTGCCAGCAGACTGAACAGGGAGACCGGGGAGCTGTTTTTT,CASRLNRETGELFF
TRBJ1-5,once,TRBV7-8,NA,TGTGCTTCTGGGGGCTCAAGTAGTCAGCCCCAGCATTTT,CASGGSSSQPQHF
TRBJ1-5,few,TRBV5-1,NA,TGCGCCAGCAGCTTACGGGGCCCCAATCAGCCCCAGCATTTT,CASSLRGPNQPQHF
TRBJ1-1,NA,TRBV7-9,NA,TGTGCCAGCAGCTACAGACGGCGAACCATGAACACTGAAGCTTTCTTT,CASSYRRRTMNTEAFF
TRBJ2-1,few,TRBV3-1,TRBD2,TGTGCCAGCAGCCAAGTTAGCGGGGGTTACAATGAGCAGTTCTTC,CASSQVSGGYNEQFF
TRBJ2-5,NA,TRBV19,NA,TGTGCCAGTAGTATACGCGGGGTACGGGAGACCCAGTACTTC,CASSIRGVRETQYF
TRBJ2-2,NA,TRBV12-3/TRBV12-4,NA,TGTGCCAGCAGTTTCAGTGTCGTCACCGGGGAGCTGTTTTTT,CASSFSVVTGELFF
TRBJ2-1,few,TRBV3-1,TRBD2,TGTGCCAGCAGCCAAGATACTAGCGGGAGGGATGAGCAGTTCTTC,CASSQDTSGRDEQFF
TRBJ2-3,NA,TRBV29-1,NA,TGCAGCGGCATACAGGGCCCAGATACGCAGTATTTT,CSGIQGPDTQYF
TRBJ2-7,NA,TRBV6-6,NA,TGTGCCAGCAGTTCGACGACAGGAGGAGACTACGAGCAGTACTTC,CASSSTTGGDYEQYF
TRBJ2-1,NA,TRBV29-1,TRBD1,TGCAGCGTTGAAGTTCCCAGGGGGCATGACAATGAGCAGTTCTTC,CSVEVPRGHDNEQFF
TRBJ2-3,few,TRBV12-3/TRBV12-4,TRBD2,TGTGCCAGCAGTTTCAGGACTAGCGGAGTTAGCACAGATACGCAGTATTTT,CASSFRTSGVSTDTQYF
TRBJ1-1,NA,TRBV20-1,TRBD1,TGCAGTGCTAAAGACAGGGCTGAAGCTTTCTTT,CSAKDRAEAFF
TRBJ1-1,NA,TRBV5-1,NA,TGCGCCAGCAGCGAAGACACGACCCTCTTTGAAGCTTTCTTT,CASSEDTTLFEAFF